This T cell receptor (beta chain) was identified in a study of T cell responses to AZD1222 COVID-19 vaccine. Study-wide results and limits: Donors skewed white British and female; clonal diversity was possibly underestimated. Just a handful of AZD1222 recipients were seropositive at baseline. Across spike, vaccine-associated CD4 TCRs were found, dominant at 160-218 and 743-854.

After removal of 5 bases from V and 5 bases from J, the junction contained 6 bases not matched to a gene. The CDR3 extends over 13 amino acids. CDR1 is WSHSY and CDR2 is SAAADI in the germline V gene. As concerns this clone: Its target is not known.

The repertoire was sequenced with immunoSEQ multiplex PCR; TCRdb's copy has only in-frame clones and lacks some. The sample has some 130,000 clones, 85% to 95% seen once. V and J are TRBV10-2 and TRBJ2-7; the match to TRBD1 covers 7 bases. The origin of this receptor is an adult who received the AZD1222 COVID-19 vaccine. The starting material was peripheral blood, obtained 28 days after the second AZD1222 dose. In DNA, the CDR3 is TGCGCCAGCAGTAGACAGGGTCAGGACGAGCAGTACTTC. This translates into CASSRQGQDEQYF.